This record concerns one TCR beta chain sequence. The method was immunoSEQ multiplex PCR; TCRdb's version includes in-frame clones alone and lacks a portion of them. The sample holds approximately 60,000 clones, approximately 80% seen once. The germline CDR1 and CDR2 sequences are MGHDK and SYGVNS. CDR3 length equals 14 residues. Trimming shortened V by 5 bases and J by 5 bases, and 15 bases separated the two germline ends. This entry is derived from a study of radiotherapy plus CTLA-4 blockade in lung cancer. This material consisted of peripheral blood, taken from a patient treated with radiotherapy plus ipilimumab. This receptor was obtained from a human donor with non-small cell lung cancer who had a complete response to radiotherapy plus ipilimumab. The J gene is TRBJ2-5, the V gene TRBV25-1; either TRBD1 or TRBD2 may fit D (6 bases each). The CDR3 loop is CASSRPGGGETQYF. As DNA, the CDR3 is TGTGCCAGCAGTAGGCCCGGGGGCGGTGAGACCCAGTACTTC.